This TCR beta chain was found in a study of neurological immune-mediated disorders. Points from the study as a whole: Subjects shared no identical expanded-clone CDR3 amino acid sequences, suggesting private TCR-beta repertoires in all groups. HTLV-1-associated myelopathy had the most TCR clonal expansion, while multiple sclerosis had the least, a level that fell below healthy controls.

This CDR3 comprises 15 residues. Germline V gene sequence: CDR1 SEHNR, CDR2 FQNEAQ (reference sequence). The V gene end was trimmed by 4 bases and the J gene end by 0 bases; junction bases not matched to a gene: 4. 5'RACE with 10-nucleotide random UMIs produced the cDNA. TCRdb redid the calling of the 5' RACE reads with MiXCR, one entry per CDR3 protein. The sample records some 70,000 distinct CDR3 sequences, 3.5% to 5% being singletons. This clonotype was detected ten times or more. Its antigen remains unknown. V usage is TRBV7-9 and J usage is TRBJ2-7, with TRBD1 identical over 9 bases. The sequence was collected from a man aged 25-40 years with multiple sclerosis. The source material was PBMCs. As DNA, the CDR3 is TGTGCCAGCAGCTCGTGGGACAGGGACTCCTACGAGCAGTACTTC. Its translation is CASSSWDRDSYEQYF.